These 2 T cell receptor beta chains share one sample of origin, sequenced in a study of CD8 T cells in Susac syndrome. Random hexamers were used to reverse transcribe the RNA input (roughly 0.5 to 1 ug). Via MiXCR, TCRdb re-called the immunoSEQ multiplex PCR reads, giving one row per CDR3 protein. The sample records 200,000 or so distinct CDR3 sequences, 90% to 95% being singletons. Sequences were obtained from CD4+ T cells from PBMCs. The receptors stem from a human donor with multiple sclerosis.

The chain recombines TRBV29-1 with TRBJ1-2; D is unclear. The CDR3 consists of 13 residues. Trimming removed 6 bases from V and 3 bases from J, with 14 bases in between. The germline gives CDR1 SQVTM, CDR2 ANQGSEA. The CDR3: CSVAGRLHYGYTF. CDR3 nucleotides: TGCAGCGTAGCCGGACGGCTGCACTATGGCTACACCTTC.

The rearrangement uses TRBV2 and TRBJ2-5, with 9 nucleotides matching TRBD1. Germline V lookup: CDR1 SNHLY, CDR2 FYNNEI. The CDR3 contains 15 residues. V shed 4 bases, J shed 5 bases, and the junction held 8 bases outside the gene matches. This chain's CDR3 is CASSVATGGRETQYF. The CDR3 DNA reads TGTGCCAGCAGTGTAGCGACAGGGGGACGGGAGACCCAGTACTTC.